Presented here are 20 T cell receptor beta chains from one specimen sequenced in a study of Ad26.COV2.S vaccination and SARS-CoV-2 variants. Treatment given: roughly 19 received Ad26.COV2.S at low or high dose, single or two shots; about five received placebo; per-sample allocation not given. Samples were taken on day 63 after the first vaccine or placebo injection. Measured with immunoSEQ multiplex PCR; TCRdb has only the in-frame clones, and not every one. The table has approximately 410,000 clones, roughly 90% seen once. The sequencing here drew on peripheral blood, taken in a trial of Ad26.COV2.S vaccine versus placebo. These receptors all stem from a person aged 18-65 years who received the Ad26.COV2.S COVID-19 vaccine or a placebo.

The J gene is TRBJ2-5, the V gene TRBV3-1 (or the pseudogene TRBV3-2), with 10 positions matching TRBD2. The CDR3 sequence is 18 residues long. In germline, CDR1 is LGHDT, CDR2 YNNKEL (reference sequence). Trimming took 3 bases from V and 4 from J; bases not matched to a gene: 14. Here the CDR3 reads CASSHFSNSGGPRETQYF. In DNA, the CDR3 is TGTGCCAGCAGCCATTTTAGCAATAGCGGGGGGCCGCGAGAGACCCAGTACTTC.

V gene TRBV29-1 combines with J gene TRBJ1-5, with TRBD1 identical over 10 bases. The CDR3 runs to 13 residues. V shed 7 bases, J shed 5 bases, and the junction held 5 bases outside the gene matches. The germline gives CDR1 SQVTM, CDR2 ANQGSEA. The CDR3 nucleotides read TGCAGCGCCAAGACAGGGGGCGATCAGCCCCAGCATTTT. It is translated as CSAKTGGDQPQHF.

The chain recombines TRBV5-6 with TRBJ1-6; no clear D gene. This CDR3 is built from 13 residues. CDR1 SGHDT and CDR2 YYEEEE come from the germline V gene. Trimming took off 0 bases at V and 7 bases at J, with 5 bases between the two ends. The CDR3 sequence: CASSLVQNSPLHF. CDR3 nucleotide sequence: TGTGCCAGCAGCTTGGTACAGAATTCACCCCTCCACTTT.

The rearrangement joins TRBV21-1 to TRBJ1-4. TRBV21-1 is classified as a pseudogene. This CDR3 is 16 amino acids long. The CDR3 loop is CASSKAKPATNEKLFF. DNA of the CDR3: TGTGCCAGCAGCAAAGCCAAACCCGCAACTAATGAAAAACTGTTTTTT.

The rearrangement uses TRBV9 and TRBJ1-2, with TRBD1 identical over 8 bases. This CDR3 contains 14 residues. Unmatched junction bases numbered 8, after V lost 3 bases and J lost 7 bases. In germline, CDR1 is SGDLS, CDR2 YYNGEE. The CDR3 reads CASSGDRPSAGYTF. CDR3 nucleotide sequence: TGTGCCAGCAGCGGGGACAGGCCATCAGCTGGCTACACCTTC.

The CDR3 spells CASSTPGVPYEQYF. The DNA of the CDR3 is TGCGCCAGCAGCACCCCGGGAGTTCCCTACGAGCAGTACTTC. The V call is TRBV5-1, the J call TRBJ2-7; D is perhaps TRBD2 (6 bases). This CDR3 comprises 14 residues. Germline V gene lookup returns CDR1 SGHRS and CDR2 YFSETQ. The germline V and J ends were trimmed by 4 bases and 2 bases, with 13 bases remaining between them.

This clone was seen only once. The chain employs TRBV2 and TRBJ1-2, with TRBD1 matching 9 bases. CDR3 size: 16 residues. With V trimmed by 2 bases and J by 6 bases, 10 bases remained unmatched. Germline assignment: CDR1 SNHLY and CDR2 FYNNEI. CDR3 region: CASSESGVGTGNGYTF. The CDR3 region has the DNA TGTGCCAGCAGTGAATCTGGGGTGGGGACAGGGAATGGCTACACCTTC.

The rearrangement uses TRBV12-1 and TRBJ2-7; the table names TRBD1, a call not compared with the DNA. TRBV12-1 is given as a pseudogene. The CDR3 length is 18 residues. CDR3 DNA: TGTGCCAGCAGCTTTATTCCCCCCCCGGAAGGGACAAGCGACGAGCAGTACTTC. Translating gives CASSFIPPPEGTSDEQYF.

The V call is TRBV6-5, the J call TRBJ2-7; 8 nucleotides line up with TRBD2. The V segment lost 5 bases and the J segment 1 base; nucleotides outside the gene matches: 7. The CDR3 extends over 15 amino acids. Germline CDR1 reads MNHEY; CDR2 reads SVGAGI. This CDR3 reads CASSRRGLASYEQYF. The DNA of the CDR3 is TGTGCCAGCAGTAGGAGAGGACTAGCTTCCTACGAGCAGTACTTC.

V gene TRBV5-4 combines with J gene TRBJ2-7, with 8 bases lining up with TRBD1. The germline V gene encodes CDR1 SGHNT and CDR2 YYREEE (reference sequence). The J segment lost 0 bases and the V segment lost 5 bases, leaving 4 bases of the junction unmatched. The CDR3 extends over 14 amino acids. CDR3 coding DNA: TGTGCCAGCAGTTTTACAGGGGGCTCCTACGAGCAGTACTTC. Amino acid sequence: CASSFTGGSYEQYF.

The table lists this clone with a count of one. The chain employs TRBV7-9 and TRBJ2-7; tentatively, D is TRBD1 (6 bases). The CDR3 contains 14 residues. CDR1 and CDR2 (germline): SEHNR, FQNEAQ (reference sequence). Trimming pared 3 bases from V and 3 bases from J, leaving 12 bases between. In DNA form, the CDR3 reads TGTGCCAGCAGCTTGACAGGCCCAGGCTACGAGCAGTACTTC. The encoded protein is CASSLTGPGYEQYF.

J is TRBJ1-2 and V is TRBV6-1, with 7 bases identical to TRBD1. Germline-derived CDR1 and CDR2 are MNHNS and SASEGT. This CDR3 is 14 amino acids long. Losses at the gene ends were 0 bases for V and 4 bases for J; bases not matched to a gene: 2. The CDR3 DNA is TGTGCCAGCAGTGAAGCAGGGACAGCCTATGGCTACACCTTC. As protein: CASSEAGTAYGYTF.

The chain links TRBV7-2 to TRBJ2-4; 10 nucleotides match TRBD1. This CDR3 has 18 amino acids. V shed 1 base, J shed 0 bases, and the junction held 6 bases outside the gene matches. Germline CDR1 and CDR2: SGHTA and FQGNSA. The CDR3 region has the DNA TGTGCCAGCAGCTTAGGGGACAGGGGCCTTGTAGCCAAAAACATTCAGTACTTC. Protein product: CASSLGDRGLVAKNIQYF.

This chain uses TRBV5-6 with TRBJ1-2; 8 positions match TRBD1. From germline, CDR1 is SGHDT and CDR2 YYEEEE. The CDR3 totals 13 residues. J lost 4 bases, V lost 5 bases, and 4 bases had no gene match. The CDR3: CASRRTGTYGYTF. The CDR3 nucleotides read TGTGCCAGCAGACGGACAGGGACCTATGGCTACACCTTC.

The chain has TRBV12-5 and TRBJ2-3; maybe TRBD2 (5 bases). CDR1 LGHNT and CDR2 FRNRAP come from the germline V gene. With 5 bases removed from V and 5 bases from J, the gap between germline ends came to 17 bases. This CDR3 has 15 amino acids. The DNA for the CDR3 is TGTGCTAGTGGTCCGGGAAACGGTGGTAGAGATACGCAGTATTTT. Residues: CASGPGNGGRDTQYF.

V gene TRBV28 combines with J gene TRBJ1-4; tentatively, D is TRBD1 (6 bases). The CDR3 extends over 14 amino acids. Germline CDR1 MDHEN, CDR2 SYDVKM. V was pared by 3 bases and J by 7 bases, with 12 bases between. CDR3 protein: CASSFRGASEKLFF. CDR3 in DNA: TGTGCCAGCAGTTTCCGGGGGGCGAGTGAAAAACTGTTTTTT. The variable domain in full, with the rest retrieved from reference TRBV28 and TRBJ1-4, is DVKVTQSSRYLVKRTGEKVFLECVQDMDHENMFWYRQDPGLGLRLIYFSYDVKMKEKGDIPEGYSVSREKKERFSLILESASTNQTSMYLCASSFRGASEKLFFGSGTQLSVL.

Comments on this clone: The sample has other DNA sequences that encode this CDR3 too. The CDR3 DNA follows: TGTGCCAGCAGCTTCGGAGACAATGAGCAGTTCTTC. It translates to CASSFGDNEQFF. This chain uses TRBV7-9 with TRBJ2-1; D unclear. Germline V gives CDR1 SEHNR, CDR2 FQNEAQ (reference sequence). The CDR3 consists of 12 residues. V dropped 3 bases and J dropped 5 bases, with 5 bases sitting between them.

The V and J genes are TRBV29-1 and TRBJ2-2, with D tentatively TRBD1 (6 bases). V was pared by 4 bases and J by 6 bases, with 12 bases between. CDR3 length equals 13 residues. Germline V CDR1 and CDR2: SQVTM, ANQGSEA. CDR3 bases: TGCAGCGTTGCTACAGGGTCCGCCGGGGAGCTGTTTTTT. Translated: CSVATGSAGELFF.

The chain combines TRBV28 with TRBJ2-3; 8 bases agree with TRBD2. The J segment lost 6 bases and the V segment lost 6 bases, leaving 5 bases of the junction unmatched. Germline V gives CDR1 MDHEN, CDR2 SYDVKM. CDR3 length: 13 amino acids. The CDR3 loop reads CASRVAGRDTQYF. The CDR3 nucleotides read TGTGCCAGCAGAGTAGCGGGGAGGGATACGCAGTATTTT. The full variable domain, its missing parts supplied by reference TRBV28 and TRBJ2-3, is DVKVTQSSRYLVKRTGEKVFLECVQDMDHENMFWYRQDPGLGLRLIYFSYDVKMKEKGDIPEGYSVSREKKERFSLILESASTNQTSMYLCASRVAGRDTQYFGPGTRLTVL.

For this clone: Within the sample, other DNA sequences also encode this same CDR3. The CDR3, as DNA: TGTGCCAGTAGTATTCAGGGCTCCTACGAGCAGTACTTC. Residues: CASSIQGSYEQYF. The chain joins TRBV19 to TRBJ2-7; maybe TRBD1 (5 bases). This CDR3 comprises 13 residues. The germline CDR1 and CDR2 sequences are LNHDA and SQIVND (reference sequence). V dropped 3 bases and J dropped 0 bases, with 6 bases sitting between them.